The sequence of this TCR beta chain was determined in a study of T cells in Graves' hyperthyroidism and ophthalmopathy. At the level of the study: Peripheral blood specimens were obtained at initial diagnosis, prior to any treatment.

Per the germline V gene, CDR1 is SQVTM and CDR2 is ANQGSEA. The CDR3 extends over 14 amino acids. V was pared by 4 bases and J by 3 bases, with 15 bases between. Ten or more counts support this clonotype. The cohort's ophthalmopathy patients, a group with duration under 3 months, had a Clinical Activity Score of at least 3 and a NOSPECS grade of at least 4. Patients having uncontrolled infection, another autoimmune disease, pregnancy or lactation were not included. The investigators amplified TCR beta CDR3 regions from RNA transcripts. Carried out on the TCR CDR3, a first-round RT-PCR used the HTBI primer set. A single record per CDR3 protein comes from TCRdb applying MiXCR to the multiplex PCR reads. The sample has around 600,000 distinct CDR3 sequences; around 15% are singletons.

The rearrangement joins TRBV29-1 to TRBJ1-1; possible D gene TRBD1, 5 bases. This TCR derives from a woman aged 50 to 60 with Graves' ophthalmopathy. Sequenced input: blood. This CDR3 is CSVGEARAYTEAFF. The DNA for the CDR3 is TGCAGCGTTGGTGAAGCCAGGGCTTACACTGAAGCTTTCTTT. The full variable domain, its missing parts supplied by reference TRBV29-1 and TRBJ1-1, is SAVISQKPSRDICQRGTSLTIQCQVDSQVTMMFWYRQQPGQSLTLIATANQGSEATYESGFVIDKFPISRPNLTFSTLTVSNMSPEDSSIYLCSVGEARAYTEAFFGQGTRLTVV.